Below, one T cell receptor beta chain is given with its context. Here immunoSEQ multiplex PCR was the method, and the copy in TCRdb shows in-frame clones only, minus some. The data contain about 220,000 clones, around 86% of them singletons. This record belongs to a study of blood T cell repertoires in COVID-19. Study context: COVID-19 samples, acute and convalescent, were from the United States, Italy and Spain. The analysed material was cDNA or gDNA that came from T cells, B-cell-depleted T cells, or PBMCs.

CDR1 and CDR2 (germline): SEHNR, FQNEAQ (reference sequence). This CDR3 comprises 18 residues. V dropped 1 base and J dropped 4; count of bases not matched to a gene: 16. This sequence joins TRBV7-9 and TRBJ2-7, with 7 bases matching TRBD2. This TCR came from a human donor in a cohort sampled during active COVID-19. The sequencing input was peripheral blood. The CDR3 DNA reads TGTGCCAGCAGCTTAGGTGGTGGTAGCGGGTCCCCGGGATACGAGCAGTACTTC. Protein: CASSLGGGSGSPGYEQYF.